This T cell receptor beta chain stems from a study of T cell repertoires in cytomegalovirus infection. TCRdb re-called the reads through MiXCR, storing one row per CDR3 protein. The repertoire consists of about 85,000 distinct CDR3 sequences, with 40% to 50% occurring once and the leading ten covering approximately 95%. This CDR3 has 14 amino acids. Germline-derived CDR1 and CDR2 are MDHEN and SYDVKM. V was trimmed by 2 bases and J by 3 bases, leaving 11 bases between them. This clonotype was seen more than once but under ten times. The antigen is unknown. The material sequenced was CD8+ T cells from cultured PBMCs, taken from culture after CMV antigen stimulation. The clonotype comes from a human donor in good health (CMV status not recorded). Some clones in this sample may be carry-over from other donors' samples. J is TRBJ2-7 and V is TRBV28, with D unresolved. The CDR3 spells CASSLTGRLYEQYF. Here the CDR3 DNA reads TGTGCCAGCAGTTTAACTGGCAGGCTCTACGAGCAGTACTTC.